The rows below give T cell receptor beta chains drawn from one sample of a study of T cell responses to AZD1222 COVID-19 vaccine. The method was immunoSEQ multiplex PCR; TCRdb's version includes in-frame clones alone and lacks a portion of them. The sample lists 130,000 or so clones; more than 85% were seen once. Source: peripheral blood, taken on day 0 of MenACWY control vaccination. These receptors were obtained from an adult in good health. Both conserved end residues are part of each CDR3. Fields, in order: J gene, V gene, clone size, D gene, CDR3 protein, CDR3 DNA. A D gene is named only where the DNA matches it firmly. Size tells how often a clone was seen (once, few, many) or the class of an expanded clone, and some rows leave it out.

j_call: TRBJ2-5; v_call: TRBV9; clone_size: .; d_call: TRBD1; cdr3_aa: CASSGTGGFRETQYF; cdr3_nt: TGTGCCAGCAGCGGGACAGGGGGGTTCCGAGAGACCCAGTACTTC
j_call: TRBJ1-1; v_call: TRBV15; clone_size: .; d_call: .; cdr3_aa: CATSRDLAPLNTEAFF; cdr3_nt: TGTGCCACCAGCAGAGATTTGGCACCCTTGAACACTGAAGCTTTCTTT
j_call: TRBJ2-1; v_call: TRBV12-3/TRBV12-4; clone_size: .; d_call: .; cdr3_aa: CASRSPYNEQFF; cdr3_nt: TGTGCCAGCAGATCGCCCTACAATGAGCAGTTCTTC
j_call: TRBJ1-3; v_call: TRBV6-1; clone_size: .; d_call: .; cdr3_aa: CASSDGRGSGNTIYF; cdr3_nt: TGTGCCAGCAGTGATGGCAGGGGCTCTGGAAACACCATATATTTT
j_call: TRBJ1-2; v_call: TRBV19; clone_size: .; d_call: .; cdr3_aa: CASSPGQGFGYTF; cdr3_nt: TGTGCCAGTAGTCCCGGGCAGGGCTTTGGCTACACCTTC
j_call: TRBJ2-3; v_call: TRBV19; clone_size: few; d_call: TRBD2; cdr3_aa: CASSRLAALTDTQYF; cdr3_nt: TGTGCCAGTAGTAGGCTAGCGGCCCTCACAGATACGCAGTATTTT
j_call: TRBJ2-1; v_call: TRBV6-4; clone_size: .; d_call: .; cdr3_aa: CASSASSGTGNEQFF; cdr3_nt: TGTGCCAGCAGTGCATCCTCCGGGACGGGGAATGAGCAGTTCTTC
j_call: TRBJ1-6; v_call: TRBV10-1; clone_size: .; d_call: TRBD1; cdr3_aa: CASGPGQGNSPLHF; cdr3_nt: TGCGCCAGCGGACCGGGACAGGGGAATTCACCCCTCCACTTT
j_call: TRBJ2-1; v_call: TRBV25-1; clone_size: .; d_call: TRBD2; cdr3_aa: CASSAPTGRDNEQFF; cdr3_nt: TGTGCCAGCAGTGCCCCCACCGGGAGGGACAATGAGCAGTTCTTC
j_call: TRBJ2-2; v_call: TRBV19; clone_size: .; d_call: TRBD2; cdr3_aa: CASSFSPTSMVGELFF; cdr3_nt: TGTGCCAGTAGTTTCTCCCCGACTAGCATGGTCGGGGAGCTGTTTTTT
j_call: TRBJ2-5; v_call: TRBV25-1; clone_size: .; d_call: .; cdr3_aa: CASSEGETQYF; cdr3_nt: TGTGCCAGCAGTGAGGGGGAGACCCAGTACTTC
j_call: TRBJ1-5; v_call: TRBV12-3/TRBV12-4; clone_size: .; d_call: .; cdr3_aa: CASSLGFRQPQHF; cdr3_nt: TGTGCCAGCAGTTTAGGGTTCAGACAGCCCCAGCATTTT
j_call: TRBJ2-7; v_call: TRBV11-2; clone_size: .; d_call: .; cdr3_aa: CASSLSDPYEQYF; cdr3_nt: TGTGCCAGCAGCTTATCAGACCCCTACGAGCAGTACTTC
j_call: TRBJ1-1; v_call: TRBV7-8; clone_size: .; d_call: .; cdr3_aa: CASSLLGGPGAEAFF; cdr3_nt: TGTGCCAGCAGCTTACTTGGGGGCCCGGGGGCTGAAGCTTTCTTT
j_call: TRBJ2-2; v_call: TRBV9; clone_size: .; d_call: .; cdr3_aa: CASSVGWPGELFF; cdr3_nt: TGTGCCAGCAGCGTGGGGTGGCCCGGGGAGCTGTTTTTT
j_call: TRBJ1-1; v_call: TRBV19; clone_size: .; d_call: TRBD1; cdr3_aa: CASSTLPTGWTTEAFF; cdr3_nt: TGTGCCAGTAGTACACTACCGACAGGGTGGACCACTGAAGCTTTCTTT
j_call: TRBJ2-1; v_call: TRBV2; clone_size: .; d_call: .; cdr3_aa: CASSDRGSYNEQFF; cdr3_nt: TGTGCCAGCAGTGACAGGGGTTCCTACAATGAGCAGTTCTTC
j_call: TRBJ1-3; v_call: TRBV28; clone_size: .; d_call: .; cdr3_aa: CASSYPGGSSGNTIYF; cdr3_nt: TGTGCCAGCAGTTACCCCGGGGGGAGCTCTGGAAACACCATATATTTT
j_call: TRBJ1-6; v_call: TRBV4-2; clone_size: .; d_call: .; cdr3_aa: CASSQDSSLGRNSPLHF; cdr3_nt: TGTGCCAGCAGCCAAGATTCATCGCTTGGCAGGAATTCACCCCTCCACTTT
j_call: TRBJ1-6; v_call: TRBV2; clone_size: .; d_call: .; cdr3_aa: CASNPTGRDSPLHF; cdr3_nt: TGTGCCAGCAATCCGACAGGAAGGGATTCACCCCTCCACTTT
j_call: TRBJ2-2; v_call: TRBV27; clone_size: .; d_call: .; cdr3_aa: CASSPYYTGELFF; cdr3_nt: TGTGCCAGCAGCCCTTACTACACCGGGGAGCTGTTTTTT
j_call: TRBJ2-5; v_call: TRBV28; clone_size: .; d_call: TRBD1; cdr3_aa: CASSGTGTGVRETQYF; cdr3_nt: TGTGCCAGCAGTGGGACCGGGACAGGGGTTCGGGAGACCCAGTACTTC
j_call: TRBJ1-5; v_call: TRBV9; clone_size: .; d_call: TRBD1; cdr3_aa: CASSVVSGRGHTQPQHF; cdr3_nt: TGTGCCAGCAGCGTGGTAAGCGGCAGGGGGCATACTCAGCCCCAGCATTTT
j_call: TRBJ2-5; v_call: TRBV9; clone_size: .; d_call: TRBD1; cdr3_aa: CASSVDGGQGIQETQYF; cdr3_nt: TGTGCCAGCAGCGTAGATGGGGGACAGGGTATCCAAGAGACCCAGTACTTC
j_call: TRBJ2-6; v_call: TRBV27; clone_size: .; d_call: TRBD1; cdr3_aa: CASSPPGQGLSGANVLTF; cdr3_nt: TGTGCCAGCAGCCCTCCGGGACAGGGACTTTCTGGGGCCAACGTCCTGACTTTC
j_call: TRBJ1-1; v_call: TRBV19; clone_size: .; d_call: .; cdr3_aa: CASSIQLNTEAFF; cdr3_nt: TGTGCCAGTAGTATTCAACTGAACACTGAAGCTTTCTTT
j_call: TRBJ1-4; v_call: TRBV9; clone_size: .; d_call: .; cdr3_aa: CASSPRPSREKLFF; cdr3_nt: TGTGCCAGCAGCCCGCGTCCCAGCCGAGAAAAACTGTTTTTT
j_call: TRBJ2-4; v_call: TRBV7-8; clone_size: .; d_call: .; cdr3_aa: CASGGRLAKNIQYF; cdr3_nt: TGTGCCAGCGGGGGCCGATTAGCCAAAAACATTCAGTACTTC
j_call: TRBJ2-1; v_call: TRBV2; clone_size: .; d_call: TRBD2; cdr3_aa: CASRRISGGGNEQFF; cdr3_nt: TGTGCCAGCAGGCGGATTAGCGGGGGTGGAAATGAGCAGTTCTTC
j_call: TRBJ2-7; v_call: TRBV13; clone_size: .; d_call: .; cdr3_aa: CASSLRGEQYF; cdr3_nt: TGTGCCAGCAGCTTAAGGGGCGAGCAGTACTTC
j_call: TRBJ1-1; v_call: TRBV4-1; clone_size: once; d_call: .; cdr3_aa: CASSQETGTPNTEAFF; cdr3_nt: TGCGCCAGCAGCCAAGAAACCGGGACACCGAACACTGAAGCTTTCTTT
j_call: TRBJ1-1; v_call: TRBV28; clone_size: few; d_call: .; cdr3_aa: CASTSFEGPEAFF; cdr3_nt: TGTGCCAGCACCAGTTTCGAAGGGCCTGAAGCTTTCTTT
j_call: TRBJ1-2; v_call: TRBV7-2; clone_size: .; d_call: .; cdr3_aa: CASSPYDGYTF; cdr3_nt: TGTGCCAGCAGCCCCTATGACGGCTACACCTTC
j_call: TRBJ1-1; v_call: TRBV7-9; clone_size: .; d_call: .; cdr3_aa: CASSLSGVSWGAFF; cdr3_nt: TGTGCCAGCAGCTTGTCTGGCGTGTCCTGGGGAGCTTTCTTT
j_call: TRBJ1-2; v_call: TRBV13; clone_size: .; d_call: .; cdr3_aa: CASSRGVQEANYGYTF; cdr3_nt: TGTGCCAGCAGCAGGGGGGTTCAGGAAGCTAACTATGGCTACACCTTC
j_call: TRBJ1-2; v_call: TRBV2; clone_size: once; d_call: .; cdr3_aa: CASSEGGNYGYTF; cdr3_nt: TGTGCCAGCAGTGAAGGGGGAAACTATGGCTACACCTTC
j_call: TRBJ2-5; v_call: TRBV5-1; clone_size: .; d_call: .; cdr3_aa: CASSLASDQETQYF; cdr3_nt: TGCGCCAGCAGCTTGGCGTCAGACCAAGAGACCCAGTACTTC
j_call: TRBJ1-3; v_call: TRBV5-1; clone_size: .; d_call: TRBD1; cdr3_aa: CASTHGTASGNTIYF; cdr3_nt: TGCGCCAGCACCCATGGGACAGCCTCTGGAAACACCATATATTTT
j_call: TRBJ1-6; v_call: TRBV9; clone_size: .; d_call: .; cdr3_aa: CASSKGGTPRYSPLHF; cdr3_nt: TGTGCCAGCAGCAAGGGTGGGACTCCAAGGTATTCACCCCTCCACTTT
j_call: TRBJ1-2; v_call: TRBV28; clone_size: .; d_call: .; cdr3_aa: CASSTVSVGYTF; cdr3_nt: TGTGCCAGCAGCACCGTCTCCGTGGGCTACACCTTC
j_call: TRBJ1-2; v_call: TRBV6-5; clone_size: .; d_call: .; cdr3_aa: CASLSPRSYGYTF; cdr3_nt: TGTGCCAGCCTTTCGCCGCGAAGCTATGGCTACACCTTC
j_call: TRBJ2-1; v_call: TRBV11-1; clone_size: .; d_call: .; cdr3_aa: CASSLDYLAGEQFF; cdr3_nt: TGTGCCAGCAGCTTAGATTACCTAGCCGGTGAGCAGTTCTTC